Presented here are 31 T cell receptor beta chains from one specimen sequenced in a study of T cell responses to AZD1222 COVID-19 vaccine. Libraries were prepared by immunoSEQ multiplex PCR; TCRdb keeps only in-frame clonotypes and omits some of them. The data contain around 140,000 clones, roughly nine tenths of them singletons. The sequencing used peripheral blood, collected on day 0 of AZD1222 vaccination. Source of these receptors: an adult in good health.

V and J are TRBV2 and TRBJ1-2; 7 bases align to TRBD1. V shed 9 bases and J 7 bases; nucleotides not matched to a gene: 8. Germline loops: CDR1 SNHLY, CDR2 FYNNEI. The CDR3 runs to 12 residues. The CDR3 DNA sequence: TGTGCCAGTGCCCCGGACAGGTTTGGCTACACCTTC. Its translation is CASAPDRFGYTF.

The chain links TRBV19 to TRBJ1-1; 9 bases fit TRBD1. V shed 4 bases, J shed 10 bases, and the junction held 16 bases outside the gene matches. The germline CDR1 and CDR2 sequences are LNHDA and SQIVND (reference sequence). This CDR3 contains 16 residues. CDR3 sequence reads: CASSRAPGQGKVAAFF. The CDR3 DNA is TGTGCCAGTAGTAGGGCCCCGGGACAGGGTAAAGTTGCAGCTTTCTTT.

This chain links TRBV5-6 with TRBJ2-6, with D possibly being TRBD1 (5 bases). The V gene's germline CDR1 is SGHDT and CDR2 YYEEEE. The CDR3 is made up of 13 amino acids. V lost 0 bases and J 8 bases, leaving 6 bases between the germline ends. CDR3 nucleotide sequence: TGTGCCAGCAGCTTGGGACAGACCAACGTCCTGACTTTC. Protein product: CASSLGQTNVLTF. Together with reference TRBV5-6 and TRBJ2-6, the CDR3 gives the full variable domain: DAGVTQSPTHLIKTRGQQVTLRCSPKSGHDTVSWYQQALGQGPQFIFQYYEEEERQRGNFPDRFSGHQFPNYSSELNVNALLLGDSALYLCASSLGQTNVLTFGAGSRLTVL.

The chain couples TRBV5-1 to TRBJ2-3; 8 nucleotides line up with TRBD2. J lost 0 bases, V lost 4 bases, and 7 bases had no gene match. Looked up from germline, CDR1 is SGHRS and CDR2 is YFSETQ. The CDR3 has 16 residues. The CDR3 reads CASSPGGGGSTDTQYF. The CDR3 DNA sequence: TGCGCCAGCAGCCCCGGGGGGGGCGGGAGCACAGATACGCAGTATTTT.

The genes are TRBV3-1 (or the pseudogene TRBV3-2) and TRBJ1-6, with D unclear. CDR1 and CDR2 (germline): LGHDT, YNNKEL (reference sequence). The CDR3 has 15 residues. Trimming cost V 4 bases and J 6 bases, with 13 bases left between them. The CDR3, as DNA: TGTGCCAGCAGCCTACAGACGACCTCTAATTCACCCCTCCACTTT. Encoded protein: CASSLQTTSNSPLHF.

J is TRBJ1-4 and V is TRBV7-9; 8 bases align to TRBD1. This CDR3 contains 14 residues. The V gene end was trimmed by 0 bases and the J gene end by 8 bases; junction bases not matched to a gene: 2. Germline CDR1 reads SEHNR; CDR2 reads FQNEAQ (reference sequence). CDR3 nucleotide sequence: TGTGCCAGCAGCTTAGCGACAGGGGTGGAAAAACTGTTTTTT. It encodes CASSLATGVEKLFF.

The rearrangement joins TRBV11-2 to TRBJ2-5; TRBD2 matches 9 bases. The germline V gene encodes CDR1 SGHAT and CDR2 FQNNGV. With V trimmed by 4 bases and J by 5 bases, 8 bases remained unmatched. This CDR3 is built from 15 residues. This chain's CDR3 is CASSSSGTSRETQYF. As DNA, the CDR3 is TGTGCCAGCAGCTCCTCCGGGACTAGCAGGGAGACCCAGTACTTC.

CDR3 DNA: TGTGCCAGCAGTGAGAAAGCGTATGGAAGCTATCAGCCCCAGCATTTT. This encodes CASSEKAYGSYQPQHF. The rearrangement uses TRBV6-1 and TRBJ1-5; the D is unclear. Per germline, CDR1 MNHNS and CDR2 SASEGT. The CDR3 runs 16 residues. The V gene lost 3 bases and the J gene lost 5 bases, with 17 bases spanning the gap.

V gene TRBV4-1 combines with J gene TRBJ1-2, with D possibly being TRBD1 (6 bases). V was trimmed by 3 bases and J by 4 bases, leaving 15 bases between them. The germline V gene has CDR1 MGHRA and CDR2 YSYEKL. This CDR3 comprises 15 residues. The CDR3 coding sequence is TGCGCCAGCAGCCATCGGGAAGGGGGGGCCTATGGCTACACCTTC. Translation: CASSHREGGAYGYTF.

This rearrangement joins TRBV7-2 to TRBJ2-7, with D uncertain. Germline CDR1 SGHTA, CDR2 FQGNSA. This CDR3 has 13 residues. V was shortened by 6 bases and J by 2 bases, with 11 bases between the two germline ends. For the CDR3, the DNA is TGTGCCAGCAGTCCCACCGGGCCCTACGAGCAGTACTTC. Its protein product is CASSPTGPYEQYF.

The chain employs TRBV9 and TRBJ1-2; D is uncertain. The CDR3 runs to 15 residues. Germline V gene lookup returns CDR1 SGDLS and CDR2 YYNGEE. V was shortened by 4 bases and J by 4 bases, with 17 bases between the two germline ends. In DNA form, the CDR3 reads TGTGCCAGCAGCATCCGAGCGAGCCGCGCCTATGGCTACACCTTC. This translates into CASSIRASRAYGYTF.

This clone was recorded once. The CDR3 sequence: CASSISPGRPGYTF. The CDR3 DNA is TGTGCCAGTAGTATTTCCCCGGGCCGACCCGGCTACACCTTC. V and J are TRBV19 and TRBJ1-2; D gene unclear. This CDR3 is built from 14 residues. Trimming cost V 3 bases and J 8 bases, with 16 bases left between them. The germline V gene encodes CDR1 LNHDA and CDR2 SQIVND (reference sequence).

This clone was recorded once. The rearrangement uses TRBV24-1 and TRBJ2-5, with 8 bases matching TRBD1. The CDR3 length is 16 residues. The germline V gene has CDR1 KGHDR and CDR2 SFDVKD. V trimming: 5 bases; J trimming: 4 bases; junction bases outside the gene matches: 11. CDR3 coding DNA: TGTGCCACCAGTGCCGCTGGGACAGGAAAAGGAGAGACCCAGTACTTC. It is translated as CATSAAGTGKGETQYF.

The genes are TRBV18 and TRBJ1-4; D not certain. V was shortened by 5 bases and J by 1 base, with 5 bases between the two germline ends. This CDR3 region has 13 residues. Germline CDR1 and CDR2: KGHSH and LQKENI. The DNA of the CDR3 is TGTGCCAGCTCAGCACAAACTAATGAAAAACTGTTTTTT. Amino acids: CASSAQTNEKLFF.

The genes are TRBV28 and TRBJ1-1; D not resolved. Germline CDR1 MDHEN, CDR2 SYDVKM. The CDR3 extends over 14 amino acids. V was shortened by 2 bases and J by 7 bases, with 14 bases between the two germline ends. CDR3 region: CASSLNGGWREAFF. The CDR3, as DNA: TGTGCCAGCAGTTTAAATGGAGGGTGGCGTGAAGCTTTCTTT.

The chain has TRBV18 and TRBJ2-3; a weak D match, TRBD1 (6 bases). This CDR3 comprises 15 residues. CDR1 and CDR2 (germline): KGHSH, LQKENI. Trimming cost V 6 bases and J 2 bases, with 15 bases left between them. CDR3 in amino acids: CASSLSQGYTDTQYF. In DNA form, the CDR3 reads TGTGCCAGCTCTCTTTCACAGGGATACACAGATACGCAGTATTTT.

The rearrangement joins TRBV11-2 to TRBJ2-7; D unresolved. V dropped 1 base and J dropped 6 bases, with 16 bases sitting between them. The CDR3 is made up of 15 amino acids. Germline V gene lookup returns CDR1 SGHAT and CDR2 FQNNGV. The CDR3 loop is CASSLGVDLLLEQYF. For the CDR3, the DNA is TGTGCCAGCAGCTTAGGAGTCGACCTGCTCCTCGAGCAGTACTTC.

The chain links TRBV18 to TRBJ2-5; TRBD2 might be the D (5 bases). Germline V gene sequence: CDR1 KGHSH, CDR2 LQKENI. Trimming pared 0 bases from V and 3 bases from J, leaving 5 bases between. The CDR3 is 13 residues long. In DNA, the CDR3 is TGTGCCAGCTCACCACCTAGCGAAGAGACCCAGTACTTC. Protein: CASSPPSEETQYF.

The chain couples TRBV3-1 (or the pseudogene TRBV3-2) to TRBJ1-2, with a tentative D call TRBD1 (5 bases). V lost 4 bases and J 8 bases, leaving 11 bases between the germline ends. Looked up from germline, CDR1 is LGHDT and CDR2 is YNNKEL (reference sequence). The CDR3 length is 12 residues. The DNA for the CDR3 is TGTGCCAGCAGCCTATGGGGGGACGGCTACACCTTC. This encodes CASSLWGDGYTF.

V and J are TRBV10-3 and TRBJ2-5; D is uncertain. V was pared by 0 bases and J by 8 bases, with 7 bases between. CDR3 length: 12 amino acids. Looked up from germline, CDR1 is ENHRY and CDR2 is SYGVKD. In DNA form, the CDR3 reads TGTGCCATCAGTGAGTCTTCTCATACCCAGTACTTC. It specifies CAISESSHTQYF.

The chain employs TRBV28 and TRBJ2-7; D is possibly TRBD2 (6 bases). The germline V and J ends were trimmed by 7 bases and 3 bases, with 7 bases remaining between them. Germline V gene sequence: CDR1 MDHEN, CDR2 SYDVKM. This CDR3 contains 11 residues. The CDR3 DNA reads as TGTGCCAGCACCGGGGGCTACGAGCAGTACTTC. It is translated as CASTGGYEQYF.

V usage is TRBV3-1 (or the pseudogene TRBV3-2) and J usage is TRBJ2-3; 9 bases agree with TRBD2. The V gene's germline CDR1 is LGHDT and CDR2 YNNKEL (reference sequence). V shed 1 base, J shed 6 bases, and the junction held 2 bases outside the gene matches. This CDR3 region has 14 residues. The CDR3 nucleotides are TGTGCCAGCAGCCAAGGGCTAGCGGGGGATACGCAGTATTTT. Protein sequence: CASSQGLAGDTQYF.

This sequence joins TRBV7-2 and TRBJ1-3, with unresolved D. The CDR3 totals 13 residues. The germline CDR1 and CDR2 sequences are SGHTA and FQGNSA. V lost 1 base to trimming and J lost 3 bases, with 4 bases between them. The CDR3 nucleotides read TGTGCCAGCAGCTTAGGCTATGGAAACACCATATATTTT. Translated: CASSLGYGNTIYF.

The rearrangement links TRBV14 to TRBJ2-1; perhaps D is TRBD1 or TRBD2 (5 bases each). Germline CDR1 SGHDN, CDR2 FVKESK. This CDR3 has 13 amino acids. Trimming shortened V by 4 bases and J by 4 bases, and 8 bases separated the two germline ends. The CDR3 region has the DNA TGTGCCAGCAGCCGGGGACCGTACAATGAGCAGTTCTTC. Translation: CASSRGPYNEQFF.

On this clone itself: Other DNA sequences within the sample encode an identical CDR3. The CDR3 is CASSLAGNTIYF. The CDR3 DNA reads as TGCGCCAGCAGCTTGGCCGGAAACACCATATATTTT. V usage is TRBV5-1 and J usage is TRBJ1-3; D gene ambiguous. This CDR3 region has 12 residues. The germline CDR1 and CDR2 sequences are SGHRS and YFSETQ. Deletions cut 0 bases from V and 4 bases from J, with 2 bases between.

The chain couples TRBV14 to TRBJ2-2, with D possibly TRBD1 on 6 matching bases. This CDR3 region has 15 residues. Trimming pared 0 bases from V and 6 bases from J, leaving 11 bases between. Per the germline V gene, CDR1 is SGHDN and CDR2 is FVKESK. Here the CDR3 DNA reads TGTGCCAGCAGCCAAGATAACAGGGTTTCCGGGGAGCTGTTTTTT. Translation: CASSQDNRVSGELFF.

The gene calls are TRBV5-6 and TRBJ2-7; tentative D call: TRBD1 (6 bases). CDR3 length: 15 amino acids. Per germline, CDR1 SGHDT and CDR2 YYEEEE. The ends were cut back, 4 bases at V and 5 bases at J, with 19 bases in the middle. DNA of the CDR3: TGTGCCAGCAGCGGCGTCGTATTACAGGGCCACGAGCAGTACTTC. Translating it yields CASSGVVLQGHEQYF.

J is TRBJ1-5 and V is TRBV19; D is possibly TRBD1 (5 bases). The V end lost 7 bases, the J end lost 6 bases, and 22 bases lay between the germline ends. The CDR3 loop spans 16 amino acids. CDR1 is LNHDA, CDR2 SQIVND, per germline (reference sequence). CDR3 amino acids: CASKVSLAGSFQPQHF. CDR3 DNA sequence: TGTGCCAGTAAGGTTAGTCTGGCAGGGAGTTTTCAGCCCCAGCATTTT.

CDR3: CTSSQGRPERGADNEQFF. In DNA, the CDR3 is TGCACCAGCAGCCAAGGGCGACCCGAGCGGGGGGCGGACAATGAGCAGTTCTTC. The rearrangement links TRBV1 to TRBJ2-1; TRBD2, the D gene given by the table, was not confirmed from the DNA. TRBV1 is annotated as a pseudogene. The CDR3 loop spans 18 amino acids.

This clone was found a few times. This rearrangement joins TRBV19 to TRBJ1-2; 10 nucleotides agree with TRBD1. The trim removed 6 bases at V and 4 bases at J, leaving 8 bases unmatched. Germline V gene data show CDR1 as LNHDA and CDR2 as SQIVND (reference sequence). This CDR3 region has 15 residues. CDR3: CASRVDRGLSYGYTF. The CDR3 region has the DNA TGTGCCAGTAGGGTAGACAGGGGGCTATCCTATGGCTACACCTTC. The full variable domain, completed using reference TRBV19 and TRBJ1-2, is DGGITQSPKYLFRKEGQNVTLSCEQNLNHDAMYWYRQDPGQGLRLIYYSQIVNDFQKGDIAEGYSVSREKKESFPLTVTSAQKNPTAFYLCASRVDRGLSYGYTFGSGTRLTVV.

This rearrangement joins TRBV7-6 to TRBJ1-4; possible D gene TRBD1, 6 bases. V was pared by 5 bases and J by 10 bases, with 23 bases between. The CDR3 runs 16 residues. Per germline, CDR1 SGHVS and CDR2 FNYEAQ. The DNA for the CDR3 is TGTGCCAGCAGCCCAGGACAGTCCCTTTTTGCCCGAAAACTGTTTTTT. The encoded protein is CASSPGQSLFARKLFF.